The T cell receptor beta chain under discussion was sequenced for a study of pediatric ulcerative colitis. Findings of the study overall: A couple of rectal clonotypes were found only in ulcerative colitis patients, all of them.

Germline CDR1 and CDR2: SGHDN and FVKESK. V was pared by 5 bases and J by 4 bases, with 11 bases between. There are 13 residues in the CDR3. Points on this clone: The antigen is not known.

During colonoscopy, one to two rectal pinch biopsies were collected. Sequencing used immunoSEQ multiplex PCR; TCRdb keeps in-frame clones, though not all of them. This table holds around 20,000 clones, over 65% found once. This sequence was found in a boy aged 5-17 years with moderate ulcerative colitis. The rearrangement joins TRBV14 to TRBJ1-1; D is ambiguous. What was sequenced was gut tissue. CDR3 in DNA: TGTGCCAGCAGCTATTGGGGTTTCACTGAAGCTTTCTTT. Translated, it gives CASSYWGFTEAFF.